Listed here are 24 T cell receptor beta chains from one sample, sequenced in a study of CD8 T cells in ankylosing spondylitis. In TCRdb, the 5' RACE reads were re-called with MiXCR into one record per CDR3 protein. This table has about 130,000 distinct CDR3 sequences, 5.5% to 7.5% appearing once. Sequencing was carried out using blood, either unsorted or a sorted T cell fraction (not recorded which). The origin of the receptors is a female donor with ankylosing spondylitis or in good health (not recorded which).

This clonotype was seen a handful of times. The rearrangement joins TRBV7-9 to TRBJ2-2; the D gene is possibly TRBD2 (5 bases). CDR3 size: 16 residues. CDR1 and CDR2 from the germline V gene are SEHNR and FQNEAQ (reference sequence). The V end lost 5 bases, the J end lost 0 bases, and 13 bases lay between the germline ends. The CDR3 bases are TGTGCCAGCAGCCCCGTAGGGCGGGCGAACACCGGGGAGCTGTTTTTT. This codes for CASSPVGRANTGELFF.

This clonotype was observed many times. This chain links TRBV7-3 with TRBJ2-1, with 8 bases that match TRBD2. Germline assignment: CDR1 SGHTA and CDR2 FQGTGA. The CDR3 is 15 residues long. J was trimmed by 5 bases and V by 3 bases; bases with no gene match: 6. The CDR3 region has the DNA TGTGCCAGCAGCTTCTTCGGGGGGGGACACAATGAGCAGTTCTTC. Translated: CASSFFGGGHNEQFF.

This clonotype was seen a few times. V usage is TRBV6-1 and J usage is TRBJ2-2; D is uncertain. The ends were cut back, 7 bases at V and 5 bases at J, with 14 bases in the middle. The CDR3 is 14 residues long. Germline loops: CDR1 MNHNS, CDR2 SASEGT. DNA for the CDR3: TGTGCCAGCAAAGAATGGGGTGGAACCGGGGAGCTGTTTTTT. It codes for CASKEWGGTGELFF.

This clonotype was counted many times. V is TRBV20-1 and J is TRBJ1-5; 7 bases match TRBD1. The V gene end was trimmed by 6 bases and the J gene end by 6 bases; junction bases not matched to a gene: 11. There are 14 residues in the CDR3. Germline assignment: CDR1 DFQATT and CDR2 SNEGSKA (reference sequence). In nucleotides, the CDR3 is TGCAGTGCCCCCCATGAGGGGGCCGGTCAGCCCCAGCATTTT. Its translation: CSAPHEGAGQPQHF.

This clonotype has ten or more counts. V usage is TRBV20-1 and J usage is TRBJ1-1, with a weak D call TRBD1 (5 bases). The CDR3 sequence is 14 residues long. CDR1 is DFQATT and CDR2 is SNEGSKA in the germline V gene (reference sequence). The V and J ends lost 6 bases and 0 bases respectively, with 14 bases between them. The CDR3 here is CSAPRRGLNTEAFF. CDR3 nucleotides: TGCAGTGCCCCGAGGAGGGGACTGAACACTGAAGCTTTCTTT.

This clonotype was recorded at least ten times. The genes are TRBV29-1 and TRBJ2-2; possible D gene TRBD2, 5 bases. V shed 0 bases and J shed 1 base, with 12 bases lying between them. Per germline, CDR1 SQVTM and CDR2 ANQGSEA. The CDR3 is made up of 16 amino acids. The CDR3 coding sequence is TGCAGCGTTGAAGAGTTGAGCGGAATGAACACCGGGGAGCTGTTTTTT. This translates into CSVEELSGMNTGELFF.

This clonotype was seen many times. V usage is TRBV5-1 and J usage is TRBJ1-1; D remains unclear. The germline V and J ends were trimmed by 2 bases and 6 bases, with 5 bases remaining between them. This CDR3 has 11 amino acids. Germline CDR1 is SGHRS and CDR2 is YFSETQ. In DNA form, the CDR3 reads TGCGCCAGCAGCTTCGGACCTGAAGCTTTCTTT. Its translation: CASSFGPEAFF.

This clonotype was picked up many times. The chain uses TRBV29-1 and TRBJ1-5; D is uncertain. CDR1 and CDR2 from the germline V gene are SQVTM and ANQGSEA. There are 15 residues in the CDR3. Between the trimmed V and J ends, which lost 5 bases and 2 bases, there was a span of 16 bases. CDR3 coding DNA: TGCAGCGTTTCAGACCCGAGGAGTGGCAATCAGCCCCAGCATTTT. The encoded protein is CSVSDPRSGNQPQHF.

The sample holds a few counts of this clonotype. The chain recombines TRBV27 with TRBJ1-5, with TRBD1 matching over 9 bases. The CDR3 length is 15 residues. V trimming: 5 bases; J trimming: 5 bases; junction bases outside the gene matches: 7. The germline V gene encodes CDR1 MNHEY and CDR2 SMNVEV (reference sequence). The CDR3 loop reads CASSTQGQGYQPQHF. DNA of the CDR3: TGTGCCAGCAGTACCCAGGGACAGGGATATCAGCCCCAGCATTTT.

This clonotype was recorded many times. As DNA, the CDR3 is TGTGCCAGCAGCGTGACAGTTACTGGAAACACCATATATTTT. It codes for CASSVTVTGNTIYF. The genes are TRBV12-3 or TRBV12-4 and TRBJ1-3; D is possibly TRBD1 (5 bases). The CDR3 sequence is 14 residues long. With 6 bases removed from V and 2 bases from J, the gap between germline ends came to 11 bases.

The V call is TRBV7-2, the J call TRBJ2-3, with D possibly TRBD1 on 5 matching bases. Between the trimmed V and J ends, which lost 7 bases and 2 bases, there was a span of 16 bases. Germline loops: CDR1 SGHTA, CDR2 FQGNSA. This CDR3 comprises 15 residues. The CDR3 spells CASTDSNHPTDTQYF. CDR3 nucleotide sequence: TGTGCCAGCACCGACAGCAACCATCCCACAGATACGCAGTATTTT.

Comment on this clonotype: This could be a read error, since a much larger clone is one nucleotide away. The CDR3 region is CASSLECGSTDTQYF. DNA for the CDR3: TGTGCCAGCAGCTTAGAGTGTGGGAGCACAGATACGCAGTATTTT. V is TRBV7-9 and J is TRBJ2-3; D ambiguous. The CDR3 consists of 15 residues. Trimming left V 1 base short and J 0 bases short, with 8 bases between. Germline loops: CDR1 SEHNR, CDR2 FQNEAQ (reference sequence). Drawing the rest from reference TRBV7-9 and TRBJ2-3, the complete variable domain is DTGVSQNPRHKITKRGQNVTFRCDPISEHNRLYWYRQTLGQGPEFLTYFQNEAQLEKSRLLSDRFSAERPKGSFSTLEIQRTEQGDSAMYLCASSLECGSTDTQYFGPGTRLTVL.

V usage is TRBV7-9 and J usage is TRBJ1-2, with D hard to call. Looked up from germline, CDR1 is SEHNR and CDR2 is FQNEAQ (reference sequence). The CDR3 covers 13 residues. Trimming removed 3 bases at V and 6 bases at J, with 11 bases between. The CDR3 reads CASSFGVADGYTF. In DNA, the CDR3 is TGTGCCAGCAGCTTTGGGGTGGCGGATGGCTACACCTTC.

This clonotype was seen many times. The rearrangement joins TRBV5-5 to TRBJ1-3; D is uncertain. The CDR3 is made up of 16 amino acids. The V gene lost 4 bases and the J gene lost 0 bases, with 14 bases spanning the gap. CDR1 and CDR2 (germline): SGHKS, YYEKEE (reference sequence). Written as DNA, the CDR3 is TGTGCCAGCAGCCCCTCCCCGAGTAGCTCTGGAAACACCATATATTTT. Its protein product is CASSPSPSSSGNTIYF.

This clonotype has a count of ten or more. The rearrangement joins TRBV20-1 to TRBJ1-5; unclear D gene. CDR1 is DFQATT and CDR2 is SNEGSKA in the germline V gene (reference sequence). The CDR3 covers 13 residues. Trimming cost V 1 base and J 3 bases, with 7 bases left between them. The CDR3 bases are TGCAGTGCTAGAGTGGCTATCAATCAGCCCCAGCATTTT. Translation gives CSARVAINQPQHF.

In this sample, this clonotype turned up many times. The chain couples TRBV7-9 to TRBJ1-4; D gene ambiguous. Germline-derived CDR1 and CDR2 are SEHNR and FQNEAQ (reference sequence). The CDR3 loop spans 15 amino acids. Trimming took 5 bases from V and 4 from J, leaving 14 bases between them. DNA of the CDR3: TGTGCCAGCAGCCCCTTTGGCACTATTAATGAAAAACTGTTTTTT. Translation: CASSPFGTINEKLFF.

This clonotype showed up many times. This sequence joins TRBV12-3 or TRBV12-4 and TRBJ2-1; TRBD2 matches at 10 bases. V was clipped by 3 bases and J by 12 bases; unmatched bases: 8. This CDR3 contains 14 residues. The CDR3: CASSLSGGAPRQFF. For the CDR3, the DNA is TGTGCCAGCAGTTTGAGCGGGGGGGCCCCGCGGCAGTTCTTC.

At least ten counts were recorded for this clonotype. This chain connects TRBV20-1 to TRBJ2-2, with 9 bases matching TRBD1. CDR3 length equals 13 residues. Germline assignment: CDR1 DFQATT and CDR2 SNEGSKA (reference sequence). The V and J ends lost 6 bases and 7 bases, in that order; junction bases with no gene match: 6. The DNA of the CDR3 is TGCAGTGCCGGGAGACAGGGGGACGGGGAGCTGTTTTTT. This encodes CSAGRQGDGELFF.

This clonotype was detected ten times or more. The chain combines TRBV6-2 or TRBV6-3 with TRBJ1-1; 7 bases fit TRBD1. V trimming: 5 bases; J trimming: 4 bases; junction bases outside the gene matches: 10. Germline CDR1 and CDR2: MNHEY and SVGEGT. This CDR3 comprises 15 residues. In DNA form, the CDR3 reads TGTGCCAGCAGTCCATCGACAGGGCTGGGCACTGAAGCTTTCTTT. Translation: CASSPSTGLGTEAFF.

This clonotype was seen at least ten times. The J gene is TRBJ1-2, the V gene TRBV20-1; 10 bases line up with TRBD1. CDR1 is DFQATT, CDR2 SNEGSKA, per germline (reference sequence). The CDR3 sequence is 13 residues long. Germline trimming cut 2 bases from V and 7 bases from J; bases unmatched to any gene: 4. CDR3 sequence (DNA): TGCAGTGCTAGAACGGGACAGGGGATTGGCTACACCTTC. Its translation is CSARTGQGIGYTF.

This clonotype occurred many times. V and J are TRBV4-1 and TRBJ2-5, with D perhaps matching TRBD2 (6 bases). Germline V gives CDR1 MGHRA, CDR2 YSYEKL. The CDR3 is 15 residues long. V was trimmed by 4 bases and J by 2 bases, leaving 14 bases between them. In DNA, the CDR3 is TGCGCCAGCAGCCGAGGGAGGACGTCTCAAGAGACCCAGTACTTC. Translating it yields CASSRGRTSQETQYF.

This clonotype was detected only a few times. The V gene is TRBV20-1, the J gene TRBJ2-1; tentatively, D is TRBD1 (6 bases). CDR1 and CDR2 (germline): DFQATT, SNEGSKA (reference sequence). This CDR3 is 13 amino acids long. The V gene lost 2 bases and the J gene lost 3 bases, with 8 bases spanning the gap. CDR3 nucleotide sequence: TGCAGTGCTAGACACAGGGTCTACAATGAGCAGTTCTTC. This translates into CSARHRVYNEQFF.

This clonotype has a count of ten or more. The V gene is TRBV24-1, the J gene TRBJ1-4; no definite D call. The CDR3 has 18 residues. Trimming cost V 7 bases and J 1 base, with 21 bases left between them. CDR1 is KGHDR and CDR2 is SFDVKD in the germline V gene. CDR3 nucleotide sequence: TGTGCCACCAGGCAACGGCCAGAGATGACGGTAACTAATGAAAAACTGTTTTTT. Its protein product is CATRQRPEMTVTNEKLFF.

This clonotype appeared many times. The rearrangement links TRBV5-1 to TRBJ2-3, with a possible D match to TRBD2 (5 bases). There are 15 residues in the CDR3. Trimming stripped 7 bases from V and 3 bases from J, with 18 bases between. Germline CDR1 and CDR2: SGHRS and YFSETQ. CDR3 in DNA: TGCGCCAGCGGGTCCGGGCTCACTAGGACAGATACGCAGTATTTT. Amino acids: CASGSGLTRTDTQYF.